These 11 T cell receptor beta chains were sequenced from one sample in a study of siplizumab effects on memory and regulatory T cells. Using immunoSEQ multiplex PCR, the repertoire was profiled, and TCRdb retains in-frame clones only, with some absent. The sample includes about 7,400 clones, under 80% of them seen just once. The sample taken for sequencing was effector memory CD8+ T cells sorted from blood. Subset in this sample: unstimulated CD8+ effector memory T cells. The receptors come from a human donor in good health.

A single count supports this clone. The chain employs TRBV19 and TRBJ2-5; D unclear. The DNA end is more similar to TRBJ2-7, so the J call may be wrong. This CDR3 contains 12 residues. The germline V gene has CDR1 LNHDA and CDR2 SQIVND (reference sequence). The DNA of the CDR3 is TGTGCCAGTTCGGCAGGATCCTACGAGCAGTACTTC. Protein product: CASSAGSYEQYF.

V gene TRBV6-5 combines with J gene TRBJ2-3; 7 bases are a match to TRBD2. CDR1 is MNHEY and CDR2 is SVGAGI in the germline V gene. CDR3 length: 15 amino acids. V lost 7 bases, J lost 6 bases, and 13 bases stayed unmatched. The CDR3, as DNA: TGTGCCAGCACCTACGGGCTGGGAGGGGCCGATACGCAGTATTTT. Its protein product is CASTYGLGGADTQYF.

The chain combines TRBV6-1 with TRBJ2-7; D is ambiguous. V was clipped by 6 bases and J by 5 bases, with 14 bases between them. CDR1 is MNHNS and CDR2 is SASEGT in the germline V gene. The CDR3 is 13 residues long. The CDR3 is CASSHEQPNEQYF. CDR3 coding DNA: TGTGCCAGCAGCCACGAACAGCCGAACGAGCAGTACTTC.

The genes are TRBV21-1 and TRBJ2-2; TRBD1 is the table's D call and was not checked against the DNA. TRBV21-1 is a pseudogene segment. The CDR3 contains 17 residues. CDR3: CASSKRPGGLFTGELFF. The CDR3 region has the DNA TGTGCCAGCAGCAAACGGCCAGGGGGGCTATTCACCGGGGAGCTGTTTTTT.

The rearrangement links TRBV11-2 to TRBJ1-1; D call uncertain. The germline V gene has CDR1 SGHAT and CDR2 FQNNGV. This CDR3 comprises 12 residues. The V end lost 0 bases, the J end lost 7 bases, and 6 bases lay between the germline ends. The DNA of the CDR3 is TGTGCCAGCAGCTTAGATCTTAGTGAAGCTTTCTTT. Translated: CASSLDLSEAFF.

The chain is built from TRBV7-2 and TRBJ2-1; D might be TRBD2 (6 bases). V lost 0 bases, J lost 10 bases, and 19 bases lay in between. This CDR3 is built from 16 residues. The germline V gene encodes CDR1 SGHTA and CDR2 FQGNSA. CDR3 loop: CASSLAGQGGAGEQFF. In DNA, the CDR3 is TGTGCCAGCAGCTTAGCGGGCCAGGGCGGGGCTGGAGAGCAGTTCTTC.

By sample share, this clone is hyperexpanded. The rearrangement links TRBV9 to TRBJ1-2; 8 bases are a match to TRBD1. CDR3 length equals 15 residues. Germline CDR1 is SGDLS and CDR2 is YYNGEE. V trimming: 3 bases; J trimming: 3 bases; junction bases outside the gene matches: 7. CDR3 protein: CASSGSKQGDYGYTF. In nucleotides, the CDR3 is TGTGCCAGCAGCGGTAGCAAACAGGGGGACTATGGCTACACCTTC.

The chain combines TRBV30 with TRBJ2-2; D unresolved. Trimming removed 2 bases at V and 1 base at J, with 8 bases between. The germline gives CDR1 GTSNPN, CDR2 SVGIG (reference sequence). The CDR3 consists of 14 residues. The CDR3 sequence: CAWSLRQNTGELFF. The CDR3 DNA follows: TGTGCCTGGAGTCTCCGACAGAACACCGGGGAGCTGTTTTTT.

This clone appeared a single time. J is TRBJ2-3 and V is TRBV7-2; 10 bases fit TRBD2. The germline V gene encodes CDR1 SGHTA and CDR2 FQGNSA. Trimming took 3 bases from V and 4 from J; bases not matched to a gene: 4. This CDR3 contains 15 residues. The CDR3 spells CASSLASGSADTQYF. In DNA, the CDR3 is TGTGCCAGCAGCTTGGCTAGCGGGAGTGCAGATACGCAGTATTTT.

The chain links TRBV14 to TRBJ2-7, with TRBD1 identical over 7 bases. Trimming took 1 base from V and 2 from J; bases not matched to a gene: 14. This CDR3 spans 18 amino acids. Germline CDR1 SGHDN, CDR2 FVKESK. In DNA form, the CDR3 reads TGTGCCAGCAGCCAAGGACGGGTGAGGACAGGTCCCACCTACGAGCAGTACTTC. Translating it yields CASSQGRVRTGPTYEQYF.

This chain joins TRBV28 and TRBJ1-5, with 7 bases lining up with TRBD1. V was pared by 5 bases and J by 4 bases, with 5 bases of the junction left unmatched. CDR1 is MDHEN, CDR2 SYDVKM, per germline. The CDR3 sequence is 14 residues long. As DNA, the CDR3 is TGTGCCAGCAGTCCCCGACAGGGAAATCAGCCCCAGCATTTT. Encoded protein: CASSPRQGNQPQHF.